The T cell receptor (beta chain) under discussion was sequenced for a study of blood T cell repertoires in COVID-19. Whole-study context: The analysed material was cDNA or gDNA that came from T cells, B-cell-depleted T cells, or PBMCs.

In the original workflow: Reference gene primer amplification yielded estimated nucleated cell counts. Sequenced by immunoSEQ multiplex PCR; TCRdb stores in-frame clones only, minus some. D and trimming come from the DNA, and the V and J calls and clone size come from that table. The sample holds about 180,000 clones, approximately 81% seen once. This CDR3 contains 15 residues. Per germline, CDR1 SGHRS and CDR2 YFSETQ. The V end was cut by 4 bases, the J end by 7 bases, with 18 bases between. Material for sequencing was peripheral blood. The sequence came from a person aged 70 to 79 with COVID-19, enrolled during active disease. This chain uses TRBV5-1 with TRBJ1-5, with D perhaps matching TRBD1 (6 bases). CDR3 bases: TGCGCCAGCAGCAGGAATGGGGAGGGGGGACAGCCCCAGCATTTT. This translates into CASSRNGEGGQPQHF.